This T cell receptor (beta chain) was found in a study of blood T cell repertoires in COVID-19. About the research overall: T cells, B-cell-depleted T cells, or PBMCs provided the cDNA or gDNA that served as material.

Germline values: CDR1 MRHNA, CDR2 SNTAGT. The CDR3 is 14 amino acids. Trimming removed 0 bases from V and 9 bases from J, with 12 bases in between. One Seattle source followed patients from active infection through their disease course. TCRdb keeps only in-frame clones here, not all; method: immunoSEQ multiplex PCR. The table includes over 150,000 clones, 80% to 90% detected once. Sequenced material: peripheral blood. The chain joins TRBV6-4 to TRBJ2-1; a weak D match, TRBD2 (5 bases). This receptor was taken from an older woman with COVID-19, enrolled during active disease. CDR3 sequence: CASSDSSASSEQFF. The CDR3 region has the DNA TGTGCCAGCAGTGACTCTAGCGCCAGCTCTGAGCAGTTCTTC.